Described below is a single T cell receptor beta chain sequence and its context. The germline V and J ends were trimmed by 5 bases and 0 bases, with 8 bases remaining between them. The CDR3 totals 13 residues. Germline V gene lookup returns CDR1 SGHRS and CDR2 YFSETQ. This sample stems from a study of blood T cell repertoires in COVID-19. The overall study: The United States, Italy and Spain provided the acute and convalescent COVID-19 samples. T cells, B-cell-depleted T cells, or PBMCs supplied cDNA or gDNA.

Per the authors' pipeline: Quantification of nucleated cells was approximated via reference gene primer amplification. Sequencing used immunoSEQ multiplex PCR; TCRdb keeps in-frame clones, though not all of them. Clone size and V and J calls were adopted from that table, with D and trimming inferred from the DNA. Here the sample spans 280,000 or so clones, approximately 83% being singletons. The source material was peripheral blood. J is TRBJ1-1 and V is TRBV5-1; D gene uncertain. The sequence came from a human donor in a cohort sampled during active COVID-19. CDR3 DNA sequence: TGCGCCAGCAGAGGAGAACTGAACACTGAAGCTTTCTTT. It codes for CASRGELNTEAFF.